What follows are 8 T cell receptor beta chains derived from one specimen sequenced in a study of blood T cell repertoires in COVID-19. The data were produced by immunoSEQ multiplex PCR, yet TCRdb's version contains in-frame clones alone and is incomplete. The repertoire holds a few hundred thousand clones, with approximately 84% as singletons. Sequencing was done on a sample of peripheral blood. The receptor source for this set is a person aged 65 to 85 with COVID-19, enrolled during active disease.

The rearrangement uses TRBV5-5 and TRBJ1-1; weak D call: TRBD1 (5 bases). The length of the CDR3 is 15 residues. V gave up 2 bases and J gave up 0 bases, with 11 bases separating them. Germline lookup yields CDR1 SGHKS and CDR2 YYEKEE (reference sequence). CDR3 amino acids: CASSLGGGMNTEAFF. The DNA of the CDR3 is TGTGCCAGCAGCTTAGGTGGGGGGATGAACACTGAAGCTTTCTTT. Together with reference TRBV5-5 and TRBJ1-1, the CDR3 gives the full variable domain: DAGVTQSPTHLIKTRGQQVTLRCSPISGHKSVSWYQQVLGQGPQFIFQYYEKEERGRGNFPDRFSARQFPNYSSELNVNALLLGDSALYLCASSLGGGMNTEAFFGQGTRLTVV.

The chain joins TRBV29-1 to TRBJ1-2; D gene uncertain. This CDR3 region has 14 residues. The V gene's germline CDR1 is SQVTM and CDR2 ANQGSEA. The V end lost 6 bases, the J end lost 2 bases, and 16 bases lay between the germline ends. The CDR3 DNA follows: TGCAGCGTGGAACGGAGGGATCCGAACTATGGCTACACCTTC. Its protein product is CSVERRDPNYGYTF.

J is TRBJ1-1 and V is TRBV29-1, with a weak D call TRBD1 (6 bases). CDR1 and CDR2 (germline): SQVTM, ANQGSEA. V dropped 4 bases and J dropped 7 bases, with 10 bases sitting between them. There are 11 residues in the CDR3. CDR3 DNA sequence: TGCAGCGTTGGGACAGCCTTTGAAGCTTTCTTT. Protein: CSVGTAFEAFF. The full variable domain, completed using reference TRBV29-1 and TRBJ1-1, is SAVISQKPSRDICQRGTSLTIQCQVDSQVTMMFWYRQQPGQSLTLIATANQGSEATYESGFVIDKFPISRPNLTFSTLTVSNMSPEDSSIYLCSVGTAFEAFFGQGTRLTVV.

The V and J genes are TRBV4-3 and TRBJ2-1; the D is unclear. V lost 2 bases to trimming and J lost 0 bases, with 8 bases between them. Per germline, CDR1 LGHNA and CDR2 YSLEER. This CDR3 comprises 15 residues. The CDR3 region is CASSQKTPSYNEQFF. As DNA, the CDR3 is TGCGCCAGCAGCCAAAAGACTCCCTCCTACAATGAGCAGTTCTTC.

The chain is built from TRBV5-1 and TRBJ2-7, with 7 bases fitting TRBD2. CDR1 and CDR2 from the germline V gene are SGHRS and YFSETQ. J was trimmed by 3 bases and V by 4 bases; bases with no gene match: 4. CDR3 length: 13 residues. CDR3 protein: CASSGGSLYEQYF. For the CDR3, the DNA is TGCGCCAGCAGCGGCGGGAGCCTCTACGAGCAGTACTTC.

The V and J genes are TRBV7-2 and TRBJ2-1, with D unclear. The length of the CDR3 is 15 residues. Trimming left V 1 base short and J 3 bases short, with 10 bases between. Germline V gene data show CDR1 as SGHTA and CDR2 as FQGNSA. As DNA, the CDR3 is TGTGCCAGCAGCTTAGGACTTAGTCGCTACAATGAGCAGTTCTTC. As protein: CASSLGLSRYNEQFF. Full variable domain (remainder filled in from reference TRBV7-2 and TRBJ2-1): GAGVSQSPSNKVTEKGKDVELRCDPISGHTALYWYRQSLGQGLEFLIYFQGNSAPDKSGLPSDRFSAERTGGSVSTLTIQRTQQEDSAVYLCASSLGLSRYNEQFFGPGTRLTVL.

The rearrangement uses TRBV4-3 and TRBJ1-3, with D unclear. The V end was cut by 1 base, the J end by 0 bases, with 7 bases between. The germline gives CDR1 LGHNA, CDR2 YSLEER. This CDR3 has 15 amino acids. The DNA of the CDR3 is TGCGCCAGCAGCCAAGTTTCTAACTCTGGAAACACCATATATTTT. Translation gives CASSQVSNSGNTIYF.

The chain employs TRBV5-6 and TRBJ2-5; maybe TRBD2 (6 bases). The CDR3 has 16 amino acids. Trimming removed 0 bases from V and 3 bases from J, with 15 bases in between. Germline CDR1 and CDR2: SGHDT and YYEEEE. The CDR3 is CASSLAAGLGKETQYF. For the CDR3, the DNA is TGTGCCAGCAGCTTGGCGGCGGGATTGGGAAAAGAGACCCAGTACTTC.